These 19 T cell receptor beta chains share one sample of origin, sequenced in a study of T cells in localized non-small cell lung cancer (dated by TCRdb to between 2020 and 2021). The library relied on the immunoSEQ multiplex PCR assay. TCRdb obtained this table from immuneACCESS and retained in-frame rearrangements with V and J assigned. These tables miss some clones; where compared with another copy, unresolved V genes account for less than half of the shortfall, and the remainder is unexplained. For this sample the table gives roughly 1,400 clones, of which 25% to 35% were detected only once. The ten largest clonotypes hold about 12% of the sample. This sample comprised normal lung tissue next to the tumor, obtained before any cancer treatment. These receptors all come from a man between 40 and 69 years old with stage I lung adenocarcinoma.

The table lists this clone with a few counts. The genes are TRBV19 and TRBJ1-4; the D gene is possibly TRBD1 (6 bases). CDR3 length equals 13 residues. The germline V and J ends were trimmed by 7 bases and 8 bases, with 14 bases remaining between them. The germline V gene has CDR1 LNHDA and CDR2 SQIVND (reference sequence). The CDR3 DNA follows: TGTGCCAGTAAATCACAGGGTGTGGAAAAACTGTTTTTT. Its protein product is CASKSQGVEKLFF.

The CDR3 protein is CASSSGRGETQYF. CDR3 DNA: TGTGCCAGCAGTTCAGGGAGAGGCGAGACCCAGTACTTC. The chain joins TRBV9 to TRBJ2-5; perhaps D is TRBD1 or TRBD2 (5 bases each). This CDR3 has 13 residues. V gave up 5 bases and J gave up 5 bases, with 13 bases separating them. Per germline, CDR1 SGDLS and CDR2 YYNGEE.

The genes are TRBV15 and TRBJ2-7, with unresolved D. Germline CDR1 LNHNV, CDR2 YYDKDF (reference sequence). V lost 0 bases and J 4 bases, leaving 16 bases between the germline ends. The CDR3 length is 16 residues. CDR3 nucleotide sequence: TGTGCCACCAGCAGAGATCGTGAGACGACGTGGTACGAGCAGTACTTC. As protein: CATSRDRETTWYEQYF.

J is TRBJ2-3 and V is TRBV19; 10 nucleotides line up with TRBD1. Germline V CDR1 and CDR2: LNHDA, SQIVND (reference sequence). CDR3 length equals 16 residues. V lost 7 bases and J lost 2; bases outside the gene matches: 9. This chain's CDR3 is CASTLWGQGTTDTQYF. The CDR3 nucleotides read TGTGCCAGTACCTTGTGGGGACAGGGGACCACAGATACGCAGTATTTT.

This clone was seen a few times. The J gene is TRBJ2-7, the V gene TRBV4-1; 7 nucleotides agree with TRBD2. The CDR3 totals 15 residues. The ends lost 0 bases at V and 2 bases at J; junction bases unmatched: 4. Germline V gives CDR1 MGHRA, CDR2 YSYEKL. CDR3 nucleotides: TGCGCCAGCAGCCAAGATCGGCGGGGGACCTACGAGCAGTACTTC. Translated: CASSQDRRGTYEQYF.

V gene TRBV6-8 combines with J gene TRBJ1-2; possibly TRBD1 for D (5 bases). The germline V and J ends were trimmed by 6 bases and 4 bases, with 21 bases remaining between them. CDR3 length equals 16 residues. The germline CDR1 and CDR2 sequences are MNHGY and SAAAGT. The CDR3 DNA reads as TGTGCCAGCAGGACTAACCCCCGGGACCGACTCTATGGCTACACCTTC. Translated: CASRTNPRDRLYGYTF.

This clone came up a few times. Written as DNA, the CDR3 is TGTGCCAGCAGCTCGTCCGGACAGGATCAGCCCCAGCATTTT. Amino acid sequence: CASSSSGQDQPQHF. The genes are TRBV11-3 and TRBJ1-5; the match to TRBD1 covers 7 bases. V was clipped by 4 bases and J by 5 bases; unmatched bases: 5. The germline gives CDR1 SGHNT, CDR2 YENEEA. This CDR3 spans 14 amino acids.

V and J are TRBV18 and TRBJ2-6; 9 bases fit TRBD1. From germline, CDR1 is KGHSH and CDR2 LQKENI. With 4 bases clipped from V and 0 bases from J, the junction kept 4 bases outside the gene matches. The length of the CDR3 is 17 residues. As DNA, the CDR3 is TGTGCCAGCTCACTCGGGACAGGGAACTCTGGGGCCAACGTCCTGACTTTC. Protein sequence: CASSLGTGNSGANVLTF.

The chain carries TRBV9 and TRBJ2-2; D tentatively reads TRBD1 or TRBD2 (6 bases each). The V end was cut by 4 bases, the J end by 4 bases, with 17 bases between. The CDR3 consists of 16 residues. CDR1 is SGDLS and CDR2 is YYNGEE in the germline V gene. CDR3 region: CASSPLGGAGTGELFF. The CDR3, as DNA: TGTGCCAGCAGCCCCTTGGGGGGCGCAGGCACCGGGGAGCTGTTTTTT.

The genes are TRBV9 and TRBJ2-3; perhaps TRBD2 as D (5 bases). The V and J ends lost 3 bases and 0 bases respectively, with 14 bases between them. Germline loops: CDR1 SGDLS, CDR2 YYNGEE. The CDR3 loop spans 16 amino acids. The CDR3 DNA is TGTGCCAGCAGCGAATTTAGCGATCCCAGCACAGATACGCAGTATTTT. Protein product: CASSEFSDPSTDTQYF.

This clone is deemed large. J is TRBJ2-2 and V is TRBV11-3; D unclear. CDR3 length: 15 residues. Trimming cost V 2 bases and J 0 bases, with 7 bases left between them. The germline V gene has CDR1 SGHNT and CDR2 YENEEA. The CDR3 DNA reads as TGTGCCAGCAGCTTAACAGTATCGAACACCGGGGAGCTGTTTTTT. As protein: CASSLTVSNTGELFF.

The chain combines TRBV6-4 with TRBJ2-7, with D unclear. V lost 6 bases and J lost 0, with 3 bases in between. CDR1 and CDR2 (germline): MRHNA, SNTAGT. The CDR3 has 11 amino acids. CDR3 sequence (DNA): TGTGCCAGCAGCGGCTCCTACGAGCAGTACTTC. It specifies CASSGSYEQYF.

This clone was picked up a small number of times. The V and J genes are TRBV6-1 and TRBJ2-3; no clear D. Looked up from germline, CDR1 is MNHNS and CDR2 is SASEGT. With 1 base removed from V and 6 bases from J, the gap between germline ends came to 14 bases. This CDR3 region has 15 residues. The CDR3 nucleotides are TGTGCCAGCAGTGAAGAAGTAGGAAGTTGGGATACGCAGTATTTT. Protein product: CASSEEVGSWDTQYF.

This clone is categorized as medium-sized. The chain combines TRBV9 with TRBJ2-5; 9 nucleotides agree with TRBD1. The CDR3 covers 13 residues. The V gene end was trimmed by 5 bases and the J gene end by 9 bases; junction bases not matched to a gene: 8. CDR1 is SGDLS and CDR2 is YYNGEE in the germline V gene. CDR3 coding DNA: TGTGCCAGCAGTCCCGACAGGGGGAGATCCCAGTACTTC. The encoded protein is CASSPDRGRSQYF. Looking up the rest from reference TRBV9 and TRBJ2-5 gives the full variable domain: DSGVTQTPKHLITATGQRVTLRCSPRSGDLSVYWYQQSLDQGLQFLIQYYNGEERAKGNILERFSAQQFPDLHSELNLSSLELGDSALYFCASSPDRGRSQYFGPGTRLLVL.

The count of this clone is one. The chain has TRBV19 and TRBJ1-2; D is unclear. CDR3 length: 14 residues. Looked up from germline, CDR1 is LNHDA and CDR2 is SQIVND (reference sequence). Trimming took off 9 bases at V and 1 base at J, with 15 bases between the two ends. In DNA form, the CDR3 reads TGTGCCAGCACGACGTCTGGTATTAACTATGGCTACACCTTC. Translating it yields CASTTSGINYGYTF.

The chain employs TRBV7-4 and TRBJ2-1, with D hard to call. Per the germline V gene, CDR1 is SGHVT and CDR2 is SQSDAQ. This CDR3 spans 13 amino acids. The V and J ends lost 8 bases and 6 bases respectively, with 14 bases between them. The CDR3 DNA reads TGTGCCAGCGCAATTGGCTGGGTCAATGAGCAGTTCTTC. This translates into CASAIGWVNEQFF.

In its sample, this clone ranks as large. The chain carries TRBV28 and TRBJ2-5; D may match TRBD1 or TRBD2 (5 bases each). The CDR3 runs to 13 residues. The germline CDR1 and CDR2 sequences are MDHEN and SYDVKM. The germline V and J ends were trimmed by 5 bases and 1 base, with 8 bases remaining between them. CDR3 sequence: CASSPGRQETQYF. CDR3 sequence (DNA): TGTGCCAGCAGTCCGGGGCGCCAAGAGACCCAGTACTTC.

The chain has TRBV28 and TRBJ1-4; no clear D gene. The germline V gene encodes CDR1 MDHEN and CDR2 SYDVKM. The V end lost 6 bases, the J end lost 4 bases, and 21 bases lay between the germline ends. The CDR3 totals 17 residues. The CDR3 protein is CASSRRMRPMSNEKLFF. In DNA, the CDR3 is TGTGCCAGCAGCCGACGTATGAGACCTATGAGTAATGAAAAACTGTTTTTT.

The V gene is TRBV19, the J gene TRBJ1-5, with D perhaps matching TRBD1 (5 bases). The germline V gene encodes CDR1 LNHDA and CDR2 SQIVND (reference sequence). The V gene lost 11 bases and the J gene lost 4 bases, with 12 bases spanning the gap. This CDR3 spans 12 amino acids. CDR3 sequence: CAGSTANQPQHF. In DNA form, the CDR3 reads TGTGCCGGATCGACAGCGAATCAGCCCCAGCATTTT. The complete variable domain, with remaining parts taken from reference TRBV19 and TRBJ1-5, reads DGGITQSPKYLFRKEGQNVTLSCEQNLNHDAMYWYRQDPGQGLRLIYYSQIVNDFQKGDIAEGYSVSREKKESFPLTVTSAQKNPTAFYLCAGSTANQPQHFGDGTRLSIL.